Described below is a single T cell receptor beta chain sequence and its context. Antigen: not known. These data are taken from a study of cytomegalovirus exposure and HLA in healthy donors. Study conclusions and caveats: Presence/absence results assume similar sequencing depth per donor, which may not hold.

The study ran its PCR with 60 Vbeta and 13 Jbeta primers. Sequenced by immunoSEQ multiplex PCR; TCRdb stores in-frame clones only, minus some. The sample comprises 110,000 to 150,000 clones, 77% of which are singletons, and 3% to 5% rests with the top ten. The TCR sequence derives from a male donor in good health and CMV-seronegative. The sample was PBMCs.

CDR3 protein: CASSLVSGGSDTQYF. In nucleotides, the CDR3 is TGCGCCAGCAGCTTGGTCTCCGGAGGGTCAGATACGCAGTATTTT. The chain couples TRBV5-1 to TRBJ2-3; a possible D gene is TRBD2 (6 bases). Germline-derived CDR1 and CDR2 are SGHRS and YFSETQ. The length of the CDR3 is 15 residues. Trimming cost V 0 bases and J 4 bases, with 12 bases left between them.